These 29 T cell receptor beta chains share one sample of origin, sequenced in a study of T cell responses to AZD1222 COVID-19 vaccine. Assay used: immunoSEQ multiplex PCR; TCRdb lists only in-frame clones, some missing. The sample holds over 130,000 clones, 75% to 95% seen once. The material sequenced was peripheral blood, taken 28 days after the second dose of the MenACWY control vaccine. Every receptor here comes from an adult who received the MenACWY meningococcal vaccine as a control.

In its sample, this clone was seen once. This chain connects TRBV6-2 or TRBV6-3 to TRBJ2-2; D perhaps matches TRBD1 (6 bases). The germline gives CDR1 MNHEY, CDR2 SVGEGT. V lost 2 bases, J lost 8 bases, and 18 bases lay in between. The CDR3 has 16 residues. The CDR3, as DNA: TGTGCCAGCAGTTACCCGGGACAAAACCTAAAGGGGGAGCTGTTTTTT. This encodes CASSYPGQNLKGELFF.

The genes are TRBV2 and TRBJ1-4; no clear D. Germline V CDR1 and CDR2: SNHLY, FYNNEI. Trimming removed 8 bases at V and 0 bases at J, with 7 bases between. The CDR3 is 13 amino acids. CDR3 residues: CASEASTNEKLFF. The CDR3 DNA is TGTGCCAGCGAGGCTTCAACTAATGAAAAACTGTTTTTT.

The V gene is TRBV5-4, the J gene TRBJ1-6; 8 nucleotides line up with TRBD1. J gave up 8 bases and V 3 bases, and 7 bases lay outside the gene matches. Germline lookup yields CDR1 SGHNT and CDR2 YYREEE (reference sequence). The CDR3 has 15 amino acids. DNA for the CDR3: TGTGCCAGCAGCTCAACACAGGGGGTCGATTCACCCCTCCACTTT. Translating gives CASSSTQGVDSPLHF.

The chain recombines TRBV27 with TRBJ2-1; possibly TRBD2 for D (7 bases). V lost 5 bases to trimming and J lost 3 bases, with 14 bases between them. Germline values: CDR1 MNHEY, CDR2 SMNVEV (reference sequence). This CDR3 is 15 amino acids long. CDR3 nucleotides: TGTGCCAGCAGTGAGAGGGAGGGGGGCTACAATGAGCAGTTCTTC. Translation: CASSEREGGYNEQFF.

The chain has TRBV3-1 (or the pseudogene TRBV3-2) and TRBJ1-2; the match to TRBD1 covers 9 bases. The J segment lost 5 bases and the V segment lost 1 base, leaving 8 bases of the junction unmatched. Germline V gives CDR1 LGHDT, CDR2 YNNKEL (reference sequence). CDR3 size: 16 residues. The CDR3 DNA reads TGTGCCAGCAGCCAAGGGGTACAGGGGGCGAGTTATGGCTACACCTTC. Its protein is CASSQGVQGASYGYTF.

This clone has only one observation. Other DNA sequences in the sample encode the same CDR3. The gene calls are TRBV18 and TRBJ1-5; TRBD1 aligns across 8 bases. CDR3 length: 16 residues. Germline loops: CDR1 KGHSH, CDR2 LQKENI. Trimming took 4 bases from V and 4 from J; bases not matched to a gene: 9. In nucleotides, the CDR3 is TGTGCCAGCTCACTCGGGACGACAGGGGCGAATCAGCCCCAGCATTTT. Protein sequence: CASSLGTTGANQPQHF.

V is TRBV28 and J is TRBJ2-2; D might be TRBD2 (6 bases). Germline loops: CDR1 MDHEN, CDR2 SYDVKM. V dropped 4 bases and J dropped 5 bases, with 14 bases sitting between them. This CDR3 has 15 amino acids. The CDR3 spells CASSSGQEGTGELFF. DNA for the CDR3: TGTGCCAGCAGTTCCGGGCAGGAGGGGACCGGGGAGCTGTTTTTT. The entire variable domain, with the rest obtained from reference TRBV28 and TRBJ2-2, is as follows: DVKVTQSSRYLVKRTGEKVFLECVQDMDHENMFWYRQDPGLGLRLIYFSYDVKMKEKGDIPEGYSVSREKKERFSLILESASTNQTSMYLCASSSGQEGTGELFFGEGSRLTVL.

This sequence joins TRBV7-3 and TRBJ2-3; 11 bases agree with TRBD1. The ends lost 4 bases at V and 11 bases at J; junction bases unmatched: 2. The CDR3 sequence is 12 residues long. Germline CDR1 is SGHTA and CDR2 is FQGTGA. This CDR3 reads CASSSDRGRQYF. The CDR3 region has the DNA TGTGCCAGCAGCTCGGACAGGGGGCGGCAGTATTTT.

This chain connects TRBV16 to TRBJ1-3; 7 bases are shared with TRBD1. CDR1 and CDR2 (germline): KGHSY, FQNENV. The CDR3 sequence is 15 residues long. V lost 4 bases, J lost 2 bases, and 5 bases stayed unmatched. CDR3 sequence reads: CASSRLTGAGNTIYF. Here the CDR3 DNA reads TGTGCCAGCAGCCGACTAACAGGGGCTGGAAACACCATATATTTT.

The V gene is TRBV29-1, the J gene TRBJ2-1, with TRBD2 identical over 7 bases. CDR3 size: 14 residues. Germline CDR1 and CDR2: SQVTM and ANQGSEA. Germline trimming cut 7 bases from V and 4 bases from J; bases unmatched to any gene: 10. This chain's CDR3 is CSGARSGGYNEQFF. For the CDR3, the DNA is TGCAGCGGTGCTCGGTCGGGGGGATACAATGAGCAGTTCTTC.

V gene TRBV6-2 or TRBV6-3 combines with J gene TRBJ1-5, with a weak D call TRBD1 (6 bases). The CDR3 contains 13 residues. Germline V CDR1 and CDR2: MNHEY, SVGEGT. Trimming removed 6 bases from V and 6 bases from J, with 12 bases in between. CDR3 region: CASSKDRPQPQHF. The DNA for the CDR3 is TGTGCCAGCAGCAAAGACAGGCCTCAGCCCCAGCATTTT.

Comment on this clone: One junction end disagrees with the germline gene, perhaps due to a read error. The CDR3 here is CASSETAGRLAGGHF. CDR3 DNA: TGTGCCAGCAGTGAAACAGCGGGGAGACTAGCGGGGGGTCACTTC. V is TRBV2 and J is TRBJ2-4, with 13 nucleotides matching TRBD2. Germline CDR1 and CDR2: SNHLY and FYNNEI. This CDR3 spans 15 amino acids.

The chain couples TRBV7-6 to TRBJ1-5; D uncertain. CDR1 and CDR2 from the germline V gene are SGHVS and FNYEAQ. With 1 base removed from V and 7 bases from J, the gap between germline ends came to 8 bases. This CDR3 comprises 13 residues. The CDR3 loop is CASSLVLGQPQHF. The DNA of the CDR3 is TGTGCCAGCAGCTTAGTGTTAGGCCAGCCCCAGCATTTT. Filled out from reference TRBV7-6 and TRBJ1-5, the complete variable domain reads GAGVSQSPRYKVTKRGQDVALRCDPISGHVSLYWYRQALGQGPEFLTYFNYEAQQDKSGLPNDRFSAERPEGSISTLTIQRTEQRDSAMYRCASSLVLGQPQHFGDGTRLSIL.

The V call is TRBV19, the J call TRBJ1-2; possible D gene TRBD1, 5 bases. Germline lookup yields CDR1 LNHDA and CDR2 SQIVND (reference sequence). The CDR3 sequence is 16 residues long. V was pared by 10 bases and J by 2 bases, with 23 bases between. DNA of the CDR3: TGTGCCACTCGAGAGAGCCGACAGACTCGGAACTATGGCTACACCTTC. This gives the protein CATRESRQTRNYGYTF.

The V call is TRBV18, the J call TRBJ1-5; D perhaps matches TRBD1 (5 bases). Per the germline V gene, CDR1 is KGHSH and CDR2 is LQKENI. This CDR3 has 19 amino acids. The germline V and J ends were trimmed by 2 bases and 2 bases, with 22 bases remaining between them. The CDR3 coding sequence is TGTGCCAGCTCACCAGAACTAACTACCGGGACGGGGGGCAATCAGCCCCAGCATTTT. This translates into CASSPELTTGTGGNQPQHF.

This chain links TRBV7-9 with TRBJ2-7; possible D gene TRBD1, 6 bases. Germline V gene sequence: CDR1 SEHNR, CDR2 FQNEAQ (reference sequence). This CDR3 contains 13 residues. Trimming took 5 bases from V and 6 from J, leaving 14 bases between them. The CDR3 coding sequence is TGTGCCAGCAGCACACAGGGTTTTGGCGAGCAGTACTTC. Translation gives CASSTQGFGEQYF.

This clone was picked up one time. This chain uses TRBV6-1 with TRBJ2-5, with 11 positions matching TRBD2. Per germline, CDR1 MNHNS and CDR2 SASEGT. The J segment lost 5 bases and the V segment lost 4 bases, leaving 12 bases of the junction unmatched. CDR3 length equals 17 residues. This chain's CDR3 is CASSARGAIAGGETQYF. In nucleotides, the CDR3 is TGTGCCAGCAGTGCCAGGGGGGCGATAGCGGGAGGGGAGACCCAGTACTTC.

The V call is TRBV18, the J call TRBJ2-2; D possibly corresponds to TRBD2 (6 bases). Trimming left V 3 bases short and J 5 bases short, with 7 bases between. The CDR3 consists of 13 residues. Germline V CDR1 and CDR2: KGHSH, LQKENI. As DNA, the CDR3 is TGTGCCAGCTCACCTAGCGGAACCGGGGAGCTGTTTTTT. It translates to CASSPSGTGELFF.

The chain combines TRBV19 with TRBJ2-7; tentatively, D is TRBD1 or TRBD2 (6 bases each). This CDR3 comprises 14 residues. The V gene's germline CDR1 is LNHDA and CDR2 SQIVND (reference sequence). V was shortened by 1 base and J by 6 bases, with 13 bases between the two germline ends. In DNA form, the CDR3 reads TGTGCCAGTAGTATAGGTGGGGGGCCAGGCGAGCAGTACTTC. This encodes CASSIGGGPGEQYF.

The chain is built from TRBV28 and TRBJ1-4; 7 bases align to TRBD1. The ends lost 1 base at V and 4 bases at J; junction bases unmatched: 12. The germline V gene has CDR1 MDHEN and CDR2 SYDVKM. CDR3 length: 18 residues. CDR3 nucleotide sequence: TGTGCCAGCAGTTTATTGTGGTCACAGACAGGGCTTAATGAAAAACTGTTTTTT. Amino acids: CASSLLWSQTGLNEKLFF.

CDR3 nucleotides: TGCGCCAGCAGCCAAGAACGTGTAAGGTCACCCCTCCACTTT. Residues: CASSQERVRSPLHF. This chain uses TRBV4-3 with TRBJ1-6; D not resolved. Germline CDR1 LGHNA, CDR2 YSLEER. This CDR3 is 14 amino acids long. Trimming left V 0 bases short and J 10 bases short, with 10 bases between.

The V and J genes are TRBV7-2 and TRBJ2-2; possibly TRBD2 for D (5 bases). The CDR3 is 16 residues long. Trimming shortened V by 3 bases and J by 4 bases, and 15 bases separated the two germline ends. Germline V gene data show CDR1 as SGHTA and CDR2 as FQGNSA. CDR3 amino acids: CASSFRTALGTGELFF. The CDR3 nucleotides read TGTGCCAGCAGCTTCCGGACTGCCCTGGGCACCGGGGAGCTGTTTTTT.

J is TRBJ2-7 and V is TRBV7-9; no reliable D call. Looked up from germline, CDR1 is SEHNR and CDR2 is FQNEAQ (reference sequence). Trimming left V 1 base short and J 10 bases short, with 17 bases between. The CDR3 spans 14 residues. CDR3 in amino acids: CASSLEGTVSEQYF. The CDR3 DNA reads TGTGCCAGCAGCTTAGAGGGCACGGTGTCGGAACAGTACTTC.

The J gene is TRBJ2-7, the V gene TRBV27, with D perhaps matching TRBD2 (7 bases). The germline V gene has CDR1 MNHEY and CDR2 SMNVEV (reference sequence). The CDR3 has 15 amino acids. Trimming left V 4 bases short and J 7 bases short, with 20 bases between. The CDR3 loop is CASSSGGWGTKEQYF. For the CDR3, the DNA is TGTGCCAGCAGTTCGGGGGGCTGGGGGACCAAAGAGCAGTACTTC.

The rearrangement links TRBV7-9 to TRBJ2-5; D uncertain. This CDR3 has 12 residues. V was cut by 6 bases and J by 0 bases, with 5 bases left in between. The germline CDR1 and CDR2 sequences are SEHNR and FQNEAQ (reference sequence). CDR3 region: CASSKDQETQYF. The CDR3, as DNA: TGTGCCAGCAGTAAGGACCAAGAGACCCAGTACTTC.

The chain employs TRBV7-2 and TRBJ2-5; possible D gene TRBD1, 6 bases. The CDR3 is 15 amino acids. Germline V gene data show CDR1 as SGHTA and CDR2 as FQGNSA. V was shortened by 1 base and J by 1 base, with 10 bases between the two germline ends. The CDR3 DNA reads as TGTGCCAGCAGCTTAGTGGGGACAAGCCAAGAGACCCAGTACTTC. It codes for CASSLVGTSQETQYF.

The V call is TRBV19, the J call TRBJ1-5, with a tentative D call TRBD1 (6 bases). The germline CDR1 and CDR2 sequences are LNHDA and SQIVND (reference sequence). This CDR3 has 15 amino acids. Trimming removed 6 bases at V and 2 bases at J, with 14 bases between. This CDR3 reads CASSFQQGGNQPQHF. The CDR3 nucleotides read TGTGCCAGTAGCTTTCAACAGGGTGGCAATCAGCCCCAGCATTTT.

This clone was counted once. The chain has TRBV6-6 and TRBJ1-5; 7 nucleotides line up with TRBD1. Looked up from germline, CDR1 is MNHNY and CDR2 is SVGAGI (reference sequence). The V gene end was trimmed by 10 bases and the J gene end by 5 bases; junction bases not matched to a gene: 14. This CDR3 region has 15 residues. CDR3 residues: CATKKQGNQDQPQHF. The CDR3 nucleotides are TGTGCCACTAAGAAACAGGGGAATCAGGATCAGCCCCAGCATTTT.

J is TRBJ2-3 and V is TRBV28, with D perhaps matching TRBD1 (6 bases). CDR3 length: 16 amino acids. Trimming left V 4 bases short and J 0 bases short, with 14 bases between. Per the germline V gene, CDR1 is MDHEN and CDR2 is SYDVKM. CDR3 DNA sequence: TGTGCCAGCAGTTCACCCGGACAGTCTAGCACAGATACGCAGTATTTT. As protein: CASSSPGQSSTDTQYF.